This TCR beta chain was obtained from a study of T cells after yellow fever vaccination. CDR1 SGHAT and CDR2 FQNNGV come from the germline V gene. V was cut by 0 bases and J by 0 bases, with 9 bases left in between. This CDR3 comprises 15 residues. UMIs were added to TCR cDNA along with a universal primer site when it was made by 5'RACE template switching. TCRdb redid the calling of the 5' RACE reads with MiXCR, one entry per CDR3 protein. The sample has about 500,000 distinct CDR3 sequences; about a sixth are singletons. Whole-study results and caveats: Abundant clonotypes from the bulk population could contaminate FACS-sorted repertoires. The CD4 and CD8 compartments had a small share of their clonotypes in common.

Of note for this clonotype: Its matching antigen is unknown.

This receptor was taken from a man between 18 and 35 years old who received the YFV17D yellow fever vaccine. This specimen was PBMCs, taken about 5 days after the first yellow fever vaccination. The chain has TRBV11-2 and TRBJ2-7; tentatively, D is TRBD2 (5 bases). CDR3 nucleotides: TGTGCCAGCAGCTTAGATCTCGGACTCTCCTACGAGCAGTACTTC. Its translation: CASSLDLGLSYEQYF.